The rows below give T cell receptor beta chains drawn from one sample of a study of blood T cell repertoires in COVID-19. Assay used: immunoSEQ multiplex PCR; TCRdb lists only in-frame clones, some missing. The profile covers some 100,000 clones, with approximately 86% appearing a single time and 10% to 13% taken by the ten largest. Sequencing was carried out using peripheral blood. The receptors were sampled from a man aged 50-59 years with acute or convalescent COVID-19. CDR3s include the opening cysteine and the closing phenylalanine or tryptophan. Fields, in order: J gene, V gene, clone size, D gene, CDR3 protein, CDR3 DNA. D genes are given only for firm matches. Rows give clone size only sometimes, using once, few, many, or a class for an expanded clone.

TRBJ2-2 | TRBV15 | few | NA | CATSTIRPTRSLDAGELFF | TGTGCCACCAGCACTATTCGCCCGACTCGGAGTCTTGACGCCGGGGAGCTGTTTTTT
TRBJ1-5 | TRBV5-1 | NA | TRBD1 | CASSYGTGNQPQHF | TGCGCCAGCAGCTACGGGACAGGGAATCAGCCCCAGCATTTT
TRBJ1-4 | TRBV3-1/TRBV3-2 | NA | NA | CASSPYTGIEKLFF | TGTGCCAGCAGCCCATATACAGGGATTGAAAAACTGTTTTTT
TRBJ2-3 | TRBV7-6 | NA | NA | CASSLSMGQTDTQYF | TGTGCCAGCAGCTTAAGTATGGGGCAGACAGATACGCAGTATTTT
TRBJ2-7 | TRBV19 | NA | NA | CASIGSDYEQYF | TGTGCCAGTATCGGTAGCGACTACGAGCAGTACTTC
TRBJ2-3 | TRBV19 | NA | TRBD1 | CASRDRGGTDTQYF | TGTGCCAGCAGGGACAGGGGAGGGACAGATACGCAGTATTTT
TRBJ2-7 | TRBV2 | once | TRBD1 | CASSEFLGDRAYEQYF | TGTGCCAGCAGTGAATTCCTGGGGGACAGGGCCTACGAGCAGTACTTC
TRBJ1-6 | TRBV2 | NA | NA | CASSGGQSSYNSPLHF | TGTGCCAGCAGTGGCGGACAAAGTTCCTATAATTCACCCCTCCACTTT
TRBJ1-1 | TRBV18 | once | TRBD1 | CASSPNRGTEAFF | TGTGCCAGCTCTCCCAACAGGGGCACTGAAGCTTTCTTT
TRBJ2-7 | TRBV5-4 | NA | TRBD2 | CASSPAGIAGAVYEQYF | TGTGCCAGCAGCCCAGCGGGGATTGCGGGAGCAGTGTACGAGCAGTACTTC
TRBJ2-5 | TRBV21-1 | NA | NA | CASSNVSPLGRQETQYF | TGTGCCAGCAGCAACGTATCGCCCCTAGGGAGACAAGAGACCCAGTACTTC
TRBJ2-3 | TRBV19 | NA | NA | CASSIKRQGTDTQYF | TGTGCCAGTAGTATTAAGAGACAGGGCACAGATACGCAGTATTTT
TRBJ1-2 | TRBV19 | NA | TRBD1 | CASGRGPSFYYGYTF | TGTGCCAGTGGAAGGGGGCCCTCTTTTTACTATGGCTACACCTTC
TRBJ2-7 | TRBV2 | NA | NA | CASSEATHALYEQYF | TGTGCCAGCAGTGAAGCGACACATGCACTCTACGAGCAGTACTTC